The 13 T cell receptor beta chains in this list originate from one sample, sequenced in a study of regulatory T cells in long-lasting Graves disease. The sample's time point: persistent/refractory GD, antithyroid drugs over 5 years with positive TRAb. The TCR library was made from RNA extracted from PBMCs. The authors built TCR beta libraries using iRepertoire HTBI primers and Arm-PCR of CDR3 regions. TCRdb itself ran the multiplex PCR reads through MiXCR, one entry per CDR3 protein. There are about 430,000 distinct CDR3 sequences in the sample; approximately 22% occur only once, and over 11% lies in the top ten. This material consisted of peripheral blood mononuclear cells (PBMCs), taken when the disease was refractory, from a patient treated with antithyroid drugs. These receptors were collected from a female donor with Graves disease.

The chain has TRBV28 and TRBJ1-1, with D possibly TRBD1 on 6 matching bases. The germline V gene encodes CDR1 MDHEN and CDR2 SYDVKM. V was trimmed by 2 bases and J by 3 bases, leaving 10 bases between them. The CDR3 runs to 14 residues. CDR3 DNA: TGTGCCAGCAGTTTAAAGGGGGGTTACACTGAAGCTTTCTTT. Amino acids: CASSLKGGYTEAFF.

CDR3 protein: CASSLGVSGWEQFF. In DNA form, the CDR3 reads TGTGCCAGCAGCTTAGGAGTCTCGGGATGGGAGCAGTTCTTC. This rearrangement joins TRBV7-2 to TRBJ2-1; maybe TRBD2 (5 bases). CDR3 size: 14 residues. Trimming took 1 base from V and 10 from J, leaving 14 bases between them. CDR1 and CDR2 (germline): SGHTA, FQGNSA.

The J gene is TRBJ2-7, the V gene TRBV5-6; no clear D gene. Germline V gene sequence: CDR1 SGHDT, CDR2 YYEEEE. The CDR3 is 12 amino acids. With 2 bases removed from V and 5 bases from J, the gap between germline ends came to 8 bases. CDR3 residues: CASSLVPHEQYF. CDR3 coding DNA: TGTGCCAGCAGCTTAGTCCCCCACGAGCAGTACTTC.

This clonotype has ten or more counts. The CDR3 nucleotides read TGCAGCGTTACGACAGGCCAAGAGACCCAGTACTTC. Translating it yields CSVTTGQETQYF. The V and J genes are TRBV29-1 and TRBJ2-5, with D perhaps matching TRBD1 (6 bases). Germline CDR1 is SQVTM and CDR2 is ANQGSEA. The CDR3 length is 12 residues. V was clipped by 5 bases and J by 1 base, with 8 bases between them.

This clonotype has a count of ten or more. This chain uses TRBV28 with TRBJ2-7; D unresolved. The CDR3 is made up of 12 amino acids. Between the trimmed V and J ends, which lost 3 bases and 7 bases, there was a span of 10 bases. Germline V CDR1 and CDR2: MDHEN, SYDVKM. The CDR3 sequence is CASSFPPREQYF. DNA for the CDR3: TGTGCCAGCAGTTTCCCCCCCCGGGAGCAGTACTTC.

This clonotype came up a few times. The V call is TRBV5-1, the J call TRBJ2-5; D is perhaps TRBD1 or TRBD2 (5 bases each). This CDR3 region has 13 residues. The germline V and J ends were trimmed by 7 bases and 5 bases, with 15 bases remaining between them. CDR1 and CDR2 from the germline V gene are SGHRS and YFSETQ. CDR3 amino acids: CASRGEGPETQYF. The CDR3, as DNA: TGCGCCAGCCGGGGCGAGGGGCCGGAGACCCAGTACTTC.

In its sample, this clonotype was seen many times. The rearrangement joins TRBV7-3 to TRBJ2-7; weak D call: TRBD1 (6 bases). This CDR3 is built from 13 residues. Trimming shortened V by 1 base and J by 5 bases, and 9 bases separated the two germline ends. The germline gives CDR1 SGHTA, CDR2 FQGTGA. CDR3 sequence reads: CASSLKGGNEQYF. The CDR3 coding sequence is TGTGCCAGCAGCTTAAAAGGGGGAAACGAGCAGTACTTC.

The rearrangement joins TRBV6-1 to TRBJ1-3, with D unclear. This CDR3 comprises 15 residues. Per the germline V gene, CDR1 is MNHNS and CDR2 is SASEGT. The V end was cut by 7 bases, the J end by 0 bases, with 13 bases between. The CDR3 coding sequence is TGTGCCAGCACCGACGGTGGTAGCTCTGGAAACACCATATATTTT. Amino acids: CASTDGGSSGNTIYF.

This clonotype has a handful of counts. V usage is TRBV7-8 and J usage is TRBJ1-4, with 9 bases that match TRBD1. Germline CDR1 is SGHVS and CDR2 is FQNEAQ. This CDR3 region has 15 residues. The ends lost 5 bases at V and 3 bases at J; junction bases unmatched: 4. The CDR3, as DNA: TGTGCCAGCAGCAGGGACAGGGCCTCTAATGAAAAACTGTTTTTT. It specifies CASSRDRASNEKLFF.

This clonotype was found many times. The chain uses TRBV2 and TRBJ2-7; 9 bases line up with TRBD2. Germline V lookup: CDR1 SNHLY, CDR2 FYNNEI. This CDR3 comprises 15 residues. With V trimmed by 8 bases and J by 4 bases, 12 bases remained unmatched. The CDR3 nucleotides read TGTGCCAGCTCCCCCTTGGGGCGGGAGGGGTACGAGCAGTACTTC. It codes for CASSPLGREGYEQYF.

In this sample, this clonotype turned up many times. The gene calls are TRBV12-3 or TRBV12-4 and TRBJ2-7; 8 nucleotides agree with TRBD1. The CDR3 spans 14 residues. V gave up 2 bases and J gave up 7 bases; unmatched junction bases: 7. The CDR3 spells CASSLTGGSGEQYF. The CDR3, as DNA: TGTGCCAGCAGTTTAACAGGGGGGTCCGGAGAGCAGTACTTC.

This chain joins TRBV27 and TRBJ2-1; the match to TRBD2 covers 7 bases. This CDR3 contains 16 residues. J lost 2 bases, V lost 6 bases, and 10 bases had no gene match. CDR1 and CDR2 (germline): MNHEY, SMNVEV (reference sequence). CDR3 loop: CASRPGGTTAYNEQFF. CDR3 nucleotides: TGTGCCAGCAGACCGGGCGGGACTACTGCCTACAATGAGCAGTTCTTC.

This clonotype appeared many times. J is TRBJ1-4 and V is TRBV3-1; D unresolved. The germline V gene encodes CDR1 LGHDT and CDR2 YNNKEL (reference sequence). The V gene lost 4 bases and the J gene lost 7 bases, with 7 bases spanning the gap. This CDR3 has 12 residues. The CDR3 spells CASSLRSEKLFF. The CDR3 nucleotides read TGTGCCAGCAGCCTCCGGAGTGAAAAACTGTTTTTT. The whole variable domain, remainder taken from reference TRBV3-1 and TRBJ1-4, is DTAVSQTPKYLVTQMGNDKSIKCEQNLGHDTMYWYKQDSKKFLKIMFSYNNKELIINETVPNRFSPKSPDKAHLNLHINSLELGDSAVYFCASSLRSEKLFFGSGTQLSVL.